This T cell receptor (beta chain) is drawn from a study of T-cell memory formation after mild COVID-19. This clonotype has more than one count but fewer than ten. Trimming took 0 bases from V and 5 from J, leaving 15 bases between them. The CDR3 is made up of 15 amino acids. Germline V gene sequence: CDR1 SGHRS, CDR2 YFSETQ. TCRdb reprocessed the 5' RACE reads with MiXCR, giving one entry per CDR3 protein. The sample lists 550,000 to 700,000 distinct CDR3 sequences; 17% were seen once. The TCR sequence derives from an adult woman who had mild COVID-19 (a few samples of this study predate the infection). Cell type and time point are not known. The specimen was PBMCs or a T cell subset sorted from them (not recorded which). V is TRBV5-1 and J is TRBJ2-7; unclear D gene. This CDR3 reads CASSLVHLGVDEQYF. The CDR3 bases are TGCGCCAGCAGCTTGGTCCACCTCGGCGTCGACGAGCAGTACTTC.